These T cell receptor beta chains were read from a single sample in a study of blood T cells in healthy people across ages. TCRdb ran MiXCR on the 5' RACE reads and lists one entry per CDR3 protein. The table lists about 770,000 distinct CDR3 sequences, around 45% of them singletons. Sequenced input: blood. The receptors originated from a man between 60 and 75 years old in good health. Both conserved end residues are part of each CDR3. The D gene is left open where the match is weak. The size field is filled for only some rows; it gives once, few, many or a size class.

v_call: TRBV13
cdr3_length: 15
j_call: TRBJ1-2
d_call: NA
clone_size: NA
cdr3_nt: TGTGCCAGCAGCTCCCCTCGGGGGGTGGACTATGGCTACACCTTC
cdr3_aa: CASSSPRGVDYGYTF

v_call: TRBV15
cdr3_length: 12
j_call: TRBJ2-7
d_call: NA
clone_size: few
cdr3_nt: TGTGCCACCAGCGGGGGCTACTACGAGCAGTACTTC
cdr3_aa: CATSGGYYEQYF

v_call: TRBV6-2/TRBV6-3
cdr3_length: 18
j_call: TRBJ1-1
d_call: TRBD1
clone_size: NA
cdr3_nt: TGTGCCAGCAGTACAGACCCCGGGACAGGGGGTTCCAACACTGAAGCTTTCTTT
cdr3_aa: CASSTDPGTGGSNTEAFF

v_call: TRBV14
cdr3_length: 12
j_call: TRBJ2-7
d_call: NA
clone_size: few
cdr3_nt: TGTGCCAGCATGGGGGGTATCGGCGAGCAGTACTTC
cdr3_aa: CASMGGIGEQYF

v_call: TRBV13
cdr3_length: 15
j_call: TRBJ2-5
d_call: NA
clone_size: NA
cdr3_nt: TGTGCCAGCAGCATTAGTCGGGGGTTCAGCGATGAGCAGTACTTC
cdr3_aa: CASSISRGFSDEQYF

v_call: TRBV7-2
cdr3_length: 15
j_call: TRBJ2-2
d_call: NA
clone_size: few
cdr3_nt: TGTGCCAGCAGGTACCCGTTTATGGACACCGGGGAGCTGTTTTTT
cdr3_aa: CASRYPFMDTGELFF

v_call: TRBV12-3/TRBV12-4
cdr3_length: 13
j_call: TRBJ1-1
d_call: NA
clone_size: NA
cdr3_nt: TGTGCCAGCACCCTCCTTCCAGGGTCTGAAGCTTTCTTT
cdr3_aa: CASTLLPGSEAFF

v_call: TRBV11-2
cdr3_length: 15
j_call: TRBJ2-5
d_call: TRBD2
clone_size: few
cdr3_nt: TGTGCCAGCAGCTTCGCGGGGGGCCTCCAAGAGACCCAGTACTTC
cdr3_aa: CASSFAGGLQETQYF

v_call: TRBV28
cdr3_length: 11
j_call: TRBJ1-5
d_call: NA
clone_size: NA
cdr3_nt: TGTGCCAGCCTTGCTTGGGGGCCCCAGCATTTT
cdr3_aa: CASLAWGPQHF

v_call: TRBV9
cdr3_length: 15
j_call: TRBJ2-7
d_call: TRBD1
clone_size: NA
cdr3_nt: TGTGCCAGCAGCGGACCGGGACAGGGGTTGCCCGAGCAGTACTTC
cdr3_aa: CASSGPGQGLPEQYF

v_call: TRBV7-2
cdr3_length: 15
j_call: TRBJ2-7
d_call: TRBD1
clone_size: few
cdr3_nt: TGTGCCAGCAGCTTACGCGGGACAGGGGTAGGGGAGCAGTACTTC
cdr3_aa: CASSLRGTGVGEQYF

v_call: TRBV5-6
cdr3_length: 15
j_call: TRBJ2-5
d_call: TRBD1
clone_size: NA
cdr3_nt: TGTGCCAGCAGCTTGTGGACAGGGGGCTTCGAGACCCAGTACTTC
cdr3_aa: CASSLWTGGFETQYF

v_call: TRBV7-2
cdr3_length: 13
j_call: TRBJ1-1
d_call: TRBD1
clone_size: NA
cdr3_nt: TGTGCCAGCAGCTCCCAAAGACAGGGGGCAGCTTTCTTT
cdr3_aa: CASSSQRQGAAFF

v_call: TRBV11-2
cdr3_length: 17
j_call: TRBJ1-6
d_call: TRBD1
clone_size: NA
cdr3_nt: TGTGCCAGCAGCTTATCCTTCACGACAGGGAATAATTCACCCCTCCACTTT
cdr3_aa: CASSLSFTTGNNSPLHF

v_call: TRBV12-3/TRBV12-4
cdr3_length: 16
j_call: TRBJ2-2
d_call: NA
clone_size: NA
cdr3_nt: TGTGCCAGTGGCTTTAGATCTGGCGGGGCCACCGGGGAGCTGTTTTTT
cdr3_aa: CASGFRSGGATGELFF

v_call: TRBV20-1
cdr3_length: 11
j_call: TRBJ2-5
d_call: NA
clone_size: NA
cdr3_nt: TGCAGTGCTAGAGCGGGGTCTGGGCAGTACTTC
cdr3_aa: CSARAGSGQYF

v_call: TRBV6-2/TRBV6-3
cdr3_length: 13
j_call: TRBJ2-7
d_call: NA
clone_size: few
cdr3_nt: TGTGCCAGCAGCCAGACTCCAACCTACGAGCAGTACTTC
cdr3_aa: CASSQTPTYEQYF

v_call: TRBV20-1
cdr3_length: 14
j_call: TRBJ2-2
d_call: TRBD2
clone_size: NA
cdr3_nt: TGCAGTGCTTTTCGGGGGGTTGGCACCGGGGAGCTGTTTTTT
cdr3_aa: CSAFRGVGTGELFF

v_call: TRBV29-1
cdr3_length: 16
j_call: TRBJ2-3
d_call: NA
clone_size: once
cdr3_nt: TGCAGCGTTGAATTGATTGATGGCTTAAGCACAGATACGCAGTATTTT
cdr3_aa: CSVELIDGLSTDTQYF

v_call: TRBV20-1
cdr3_length: 11
j_call: TRBJ1-1
d_call: NA
clone_size: once
cdr3_nt: TGCAGTGCTATTCGAGACACTGAAGCTTTCTTT
cdr3_aa: CSAIRDTEAFF

v_call: TRBV6-2/TRBV6-3
cdr3_length: 15
j_call: TRBJ1-4
d_call: NA
clone_size: NA
cdr3_nt: TGTGCCAGCAGTTACGTGGGTGCAACTAATGAAAAACTGTTTTTT
cdr3_aa: CASSYVGATNEKLFF

v_call: TRBV29-1
cdr3_length: 19
j_call: TRBJ2-5
d_call: NA
clone_size: many
cdr3_nt: TGCAGCGTTGAAGTGCGGAGAGGCTTAGCCAGAGACCACCAAGAGACCCAGTACTTC
cdr3_aa: CSVEVRRGLARDHQETQYF

v_call: TRBV27
cdr3_length: 16
j_call: TRBJ2-3
d_call: TRBD1
clone_size: NA
cdr3_nt: TGTGCCAGCAGTTTATCACAGGGGATAAGGACAGATACGCAGTATTTT
cdr3_aa: CASSLSQGIRTDTQYF

v_call: TRBV20-1
cdr3_length: 13
j_call: TRBJ2-7
d_call: NA
clone_size: NA
cdr3_nt: TGCGGTGCTAGAGATTTGTTGGTCCACGAGCAGTACTTC
cdr3_aa: CGARDLLVHEQYF

v_call: TRBV7-2
cdr3_length: 15
j_call: TRBJ2-5
d_call: NA
clone_size: few
cdr3_nt: TGTGCCAGCAGCCCTAGAGGTTCTAGCCAAGAGACCCAGTACTTC
cdr3_aa: CASSPRGSSQETQYF

v_call: TRBV30
cdr3_length: 11
j_call: TRBJ2-7
d_call: TRBD2
clone_size: NA
cdr3_nt: TGTGTCACCCGACTAGCGTACGAGCAGTACTTC
cdr3_aa: CVTRLAYEQYF

v_call: TRBV21-1
cdr3_length: 15
j_call: TRBJ2-7
d_call: NA
clone_size: NA
cdr3_nt: TGTGCCAGCAGCAAAGTCACTTCGCGGCCCTACGAGCAGTACTTC
cdr3_aa: CASSKVTSRPYEQYF

v_call: TRBV20-1
cdr3_length: 13
j_call: TRBJ2-7
d_call: TRBD1
clone_size: NA
cdr3_nt: TGCAGTGCTCCCGGGACAGGGTTCTTCGAGCAGTACTTC
cdr3_aa: CSAPGTGFFEQYF

v_call: TRBV24-1
cdr3_length: 13
j_call: TRBJ1-1
d_call: NA
clone_size: NA
cdr3_nt: TGTGCCACCAGTGATTTAGGGTACACTGAAGCTTTCTTT
cdr3_aa: CATSDLGYTEAFF

v_call: TRBV5-1
cdr3_length: 16
j_call: TRBJ2-7
d_call: NA
clone_size: NA
cdr3_nt: TGCGCCAGCAGCTCGGGTCCCGGGACCTCCTACAATGAGCAGTACTTC
cdr3_aa: CASSSGPGTSYNEQYF

v_call: TRBV30
cdr3_length: 14
j_call: TRBJ2-1
d_call: TRBD1
clone_size: NA
cdr3_nt: TGTGCCTGGTCTAGGGACAGGGGACACAATGAGCAGTTCTTC
cdr3_aa: CAWSRDRGHNEQFF

v_call: TRBV28
cdr3_length: 16
j_call: TRBJ1-4
d_call: NA
clone_size: few
cdr3_nt: TGTGCCAGCAGTTTCCAGGGAGGGGAAAAAAGTGAAAAACTGTTTTTT
cdr3_aa: CASSFQGGEKSEKLFF

v_call: TRBV20-1
cdr3_length: 13
j_call: TRBJ1-5
d_call: NA
clone_size: NA
cdr3_nt: TGCAGTGCTAGAGGTCGAGGGGATCAGCCCCAGCATTTT
cdr3_aa: CSARGRGDQPQHF

v_call: TRBV7-2
cdr3_length: 16
j_call: TRBJ2-1
d_call: NA
clone_size: few
cdr3_nt: TGTGCCAGCAGCTCCGACTCCCCGGTAGTCTACAATGAGCAGTTCTTC
cdr3_aa: CASSSDSPVVYNEQFF

v_call: TRBV4-2
cdr3_length: 16
j_call: TRBJ1-4
d_call: NA
clone_size: NA
cdr3_nt: TGTGCCAGCAGCCAAGCAAGGGTAGCAACTAATGAAAAACTGTTTTTT
cdr3_aa: CASSQARVATNEKLFF

v_call: TRBV7-3
cdr3_length: 15
j_call: TRBJ2-5
d_call: NA
clone_size: NA
cdr3_nt: TGTGCCAGCAGCGCCATCGAGGGGAACCAAGAGACCCAGTACTTC
cdr3_aa: CASSAIEGNQETQYF

v_call: TRBV12-3/TRBV12-4
cdr3_length: 14
j_call: TRBJ1-1
d_call: NA
clone_size: NA
cdr3_nt: TGTGCCAGCAGTTTATTTACCGGGAACACTGAAGCTTTCTTT
cdr3_aa: CASSLFTGNTEAFF

v_call: TRBV20-1
cdr3_length: 12
j_call: TRBJ2-7
d_call: NA
clone_size: NA
cdr3_nt: TGCAGTGCTAGATGGGGAGGCTACGAGCAGTACTTC
cdr3_aa: CSARWGGYEQYF

v_call: TRBV9
cdr3_length: 17
j_call: TRBJ2-7
d_call: NA
clone_size: NA
cdr3_nt: TGTGCCAGCAGCGGAGATCCTGCGGACTCTTTATCCTACGAGCAGTACTTC
cdr3_aa: CASSGDPADSLSYEQYF

v_call: TRBV7-9
cdr3_length: 18
j_call: TRBJ2-3
d_call: TRBD2
clone_size: NA
cdr3_nt: TGTGCCAGCAGATCGACTAGCGGGGGCCCTCAACCCACAGATACGCAGTATTTT
cdr3_aa: CASRSTSGGPQPTDTQYF

v_call: TRBV20-1
cdr3_length: 15
j_call: TRBJ2-3
d_call: TRBD2
clone_size: NA
cdr3_nt: TGCGCTCCTTTGGCGGGGGGCAAAATCACAGATACGCAGTATTTT
cdr3_aa: CAPLAGGKITDTQYF

v_call: TRBV4-1
cdr3_length: 16
j_call: TRBJ1-2
d_call: NA
clone_size: NA
cdr3_nt: TGCGCCAGCAGCCAAGTAAGCCAGGCGGATGACTATGGCTACACCTTC
cdr3_aa: CASSQVSQADDYGYTF

v_call: TRBV5-1
cdr3_length: 17
j_call: TRBJ2-2
d_call: NA
clone_size: NA
cdr3_nt: TGCGCCAGCAGCTTCAAGTCGGGAAACGCGAACACCGGGGAGCTGTTTTTT
cdr3_aa: CASSFKSGNANTGELFF

v_call: TRBV10-3
cdr3_length: 13
j_call: TRBJ1-2
d_call: NA
clone_size: NA
cdr3_nt: TGTGCCATCAGTGAGCTCCTCCTAGGTGGCTACACCTTC
cdr3_aa: CAISELLLGGYTF

v_call: TRBV6-2/TRBV6-3
cdr3_length: 13
j_call: TRBJ1-2
d_call: NA
clone_size: NA
cdr3_nt: TGTGCCAGCAGCCTGACAGGCGCGTATGGCTACACCTTC
cdr3_aa: CASSLTGAYGYTF

v_call: TRBV5-1
cdr3_length: 15
j_call: TRBJ2-2
d_call: TRBD2
clone_size: NA
cdr3_nt: TGCGCCAGCAGCCGCGGGGAGCGGGATCCCGGGGAGCTGTTTTTT
cdr3_aa: CASSRGERDPGELFF